A selection of T cell receptor beta chains follows, all from one sample in a study of cytomegalovirus exposure and HLA in healthy donors. The table came from immunoSEQ multiplex PCR; TCRdb's copy has only in-frame clones and leaves some out. This table holds more than 200,000 clones, roughly 80% found once. The sequenced sample was PBMCs. The receptors derive from a man aged 40-50 years in good health and CMV-seronegative. Each CDR3 is given with its conserved first and last residue. D genes are given only for firm matches. Where a row states a size, it is once, few, many or the class of an expanded clone; other rows omit it.

CDR3 DNA: TGCAGCGGAGGGAACACTGAAGCTTTCTTT
CDR3 protein: CSGGNTEAFF
V gene: TRBV29-1
CDR3 length: 10
D gene: NA
clone size: NA
J gene: TRBJ1-1

CDR3 DNA: TGTGCCAGCAGCCCACACACCTCCTACGAGCAGTACTTC
CDR3 protein: CASSPHTSYEQYF
V gene: TRBV14
CDR3 length: 13
D gene: NA
clone size: NA
J gene: TRBJ2-7

CDR3 DNA: TGCGCCAGCAGCCAGGGACAAAATTTTTACAATGAGCAGTTCTTC
CDR3 protein: CASSQGQNFYNEQFF
V gene: TRBV4-3
CDR3 length: 15
D gene: NA
clone size: many
J gene: TRBJ2-1

CDR3 DNA: TGTGCCAGCAGTCGAACGGGACTAGCGGGGGGACAAGAGACCCAGTACTTC
CDR3 protein: CASSRTGLAGGQETQYF
V gene: TRBV2
CDR3 length: 17
D gene: TRBD2
clone size: NA
J gene: TRBJ2-5

CDR3 DNA: TGTGCCAGCAGCCCGGTCGGGGATCAGCCCCAGCATTTT
CDR3 protein: CASSPVGDQPQHF
V gene: TRBV5-5
CDR3 length: 13
D gene: NA
clone size: few
J gene: TRBJ1-5

CDR3 DNA: TGTGCCAGCTCACCAAAAGGGGAAGGCACTGAAGCTTTCTTT
CDR3 protein: CASSPKGEGTEAFF
V gene: TRBV18
CDR3 length: 14
D gene: NA
clone size: few
J gene: TRBJ1-1

CDR3 DNA: TGTGCCAGCCGCGGGACTAGCGTCTCCTACGAGCAGTACTTC
CDR3 protein: CASRGTSVSYEQYF
V gene: TRBV25-1
CDR3 length: 14
D gene: TRBD2
clone size: NA
J gene: TRBJ2-7

CDR3 DNA: TGTGCCAGCAGCCAAGAGTCCACGAACGGCCTCTCGGGTGAAAAACTGTTTTTT
CDR3 protein: CASSQESTNGLSGEKLFF
V gene: TRBV14
CDR3 length: 18
D gene: NA
clone size: NA
J gene: TRBJ1-4

CDR3 DNA: TGTGCCAGCAGCCCCTTAAGGGGGGGCGGCTATGGCTACACCTTC
CDR3 protein: CASSPLRGGGYGYTF
V gene: TRBV21-1
CDR3 length: 15
D gene: NA
clone size: NA
J gene: TRBJ1-2

CDR3 DNA: TGCAGCATCCCGGGCGGGAAATCCCAAGAGACCCAGTACTTC
CDR3 protein: CSIPGGKSQETQYF
V gene: TRBV29-1
CDR3 length: 14
D gene: NA
clone size: NA
J gene: TRBJ2-5

CDR3 DNA: TGCGCCAGCAGCCGTCTTCAGGGAAGTTTTACCGGGGAGCTGTTTTTT
CDR3 protein: CASSRLQGSFTGELFF
V gene: TRBV4-1
CDR3 length: 16
D gene: NA
clone size: NA
J gene: TRBJ2-2

CDR3 DNA: TGTGCCAGCAGCCGCAGGGGGCTCGGCAATCAGCCCCAGCATTTT
CDR3 protein: CASSRRGLGNQPQHF
V gene: TRBV5-6
CDR3 length: 15
D gene: TRBD1
clone size: NA
J gene: TRBJ1-5

CDR3 DNA: TGTGCCTGGAGCCTAGGATATTCTGAAGCTTTCTTT
CDR3 protein: CAWSLGYSEAFF
V gene: TRBV30
CDR3 length: 12
D gene: NA
clone size: once
J gene: TRBJ1-1

CDR3 DNA: TGTGCCAGCAGCCTACTTCCGACAGGGACCACCGGGGAGCTGTTTTTT
CDR3 protein: CASSLLPTGTTGELFF
V gene: TRBV7-3
CDR3 length: 16
D gene: TRBD1
clone size: NA
J gene: TRBJ2-2

CDR3 DNA: TGTGCCAGCAGCTTAGCGATGGCGGCAGGGAGGGAGCTGTTTTTT
CDR3 protein: CASSLAMAAGRELFF
V gene: TRBV7-9
CDR3 length: 15
D gene: NA
clone size: few
J gene: TRBJ2-2

CDR3 DNA: TGCGCCAGCAGCTATCGACAGGGGGCAGTTGAGCAGTTCTTC
CDR3 protein: CASSYRQGAVEQFF
V gene: TRBV5-1
CDR3 length: 14
D gene: TRBD1
clone size: once
J gene: TRBJ2-1

CDR3 DNA: TGTGCCAGCAGCATCGCAGGGTCTGGGGCCAACGTCCTGACTTTC
CDR3 protein: CASSIAGSGANVLTF
V gene: TRBV9
CDR3 length: 15
D gene: NA
clone size: few
J gene: TRBJ2-6

CDR3 DNA: TGTGCCAGCAGTGAATTCGGAGAGACCCAGTACTTC
CDR3 protein: CASSEFGETQYF
V gene: TRBV6-1
CDR3 length: 12
D gene: NA
clone size: NA
J gene: TRBJ2-5

CDR3 DNA: TGCGCCAGCAGCTTGCTTCCGCAGGGGGACTATGGCTACACCTTC
CDR3 protein: CASSLLPQGDYGYTF
V gene: TRBV5-1
CDR3 length: 15
D gene: TRBD1
clone size: NA
J gene: TRBJ1-2

CDR3 DNA: TGTGCCAGCAGCGTAAGGACAGGGGAAAGCTACAATGAGCAGTTCTTC
CDR3 protein: CASSVRTGESYNEQFF
V gene: TRBV9
CDR3 length: 16
D gene: TRBD1
clone size: NA
J gene: TRBJ2-1

CDR3 DNA: TGCGCCAGCAGCCAAGATTGGGCAGTGGAGGGTCTTGGGAATGAGCAGTTCTTC
CDR3 protein: CASSQDWAVEGLGNEQFF
V gene: TRBV4-3
CDR3 length: 18
D gene: NA
clone size: NA
J gene: TRBJ2-1

CDR3 DNA: TGTGCCAGCAGCAAGACAGAGAACACTGAAGCTTTCTTT
CDR3 protein: CASSKTENTEAFF
V gene: TRBV7-9
CDR3 length: 13
D gene: NA
clone size: NA
J gene: TRBJ1-1

CDR3 DNA: TGTGCCAGCAGCACCGGGACTACGATCGACTCCTACGAGCAGTACTTC
CDR3 protein: CASSTGTTIDSYEQYF
V gene: TRBV9
CDR3 length: 16
D gene: TRBD2
clone size: NA
J gene: TRBJ2-7

CDR3 DNA: TGTGCCATCAGTGAGCGGGCAGGGCCCGAATTTAGCTCCTACGAGCAGTACTTC
CDR3 protein: CAISERAGPEFSSYEQYF
V gene: TRBV10-3
CDR3 length: 18
D gene: NA
clone size: NA
J gene: TRBJ2-7

CDR3 DNA: TGTGCCATCAGCCGGGACAGGGGTAACACTGAAGCTTTCTTT
CDR3 protein: CAISRDRGNTEAFF
V gene: TRBV10-3
CDR3 length: 14
D gene: TRBD1
clone size: few
J gene: TRBJ1-1

CDR3 DNA: TGTGCCAGCAGCTTATACCAGGGAGGTAATCAGCCCCAGCATTTT
CDR3 protein: CASSLYQGGNQPQHF
V gene: TRBV7-9
CDR3 length: 15
D gene: NA
clone size: NA
J gene: TRBJ1-5

CDR3 DNA: TGTGCCAGCAGCGACGGAATTGGTCGGAGCGAGCAGTACTTC
CDR3 protein: CASSDGIGRSEQYF
V gene: TRBV11-2
CDR3 length: 14
D gene: NA
clone size: NA
J gene: TRBJ2-7

CDR3 DNA: TGCGCCAGCAGCTTGGTCGAGGGAATGAACACTGAAGCTTTCTTT
CDR3 protein: CASSLVEGMNTEAFF
V gene: TRBV5-1
CDR3 length: 15
D gene: NA
clone size: NA
J gene: TRBJ1-1

CDR3 DNA: TGTGCCAGCAGCCCTAGGGAGCTCAATGAGCAGTTCTTC
CDR3 protein: CASSPRELNEQFF
V gene: TRBV7-9
CDR3 length: 13
D gene: NA
clone size: NA
J gene: TRBJ2-1

CDR3 DNA: TGTGCTAGTGGTTTGGCGGGAATCCAAGAGACCCAGTACTTC
CDR3 protein: CASGLAGIQETQYF
V gene: TRBV12-5
CDR3 length: 14
D gene: NA
clone size: NA
J gene: TRBJ2-5

CDR3 DNA: TGTGCCAGTACATACGGGGATGCCTATGGCTACACCTTC
CDR3 protein: CASTYGDAYGYTF
V gene: TRBV19
CDR3 length: 13
D gene: NA
clone size: few
J gene: TRBJ1-2

CDR3 DNA: TGTGCCAGCAGCCGGGGACTAGCTTTCACAGATACGCAGTATTTT
CDR3 protein: CASSRGLAFTDTQYF
V gene: TRBV7-3
CDR3 length: 15
D gene: TRBD2
clone size: NA
J gene: TRBJ2-3

CDR3 DNA: TGTGCCAGCAGCCCCCCTAGGCCGTCAGATACGCAGTATTTT
CDR3 protein: CASSPPRPSDTQYF
V gene: TRBV9
CDR3 length: 14
D gene: NA
clone size: NA
J gene: TRBJ2-3

CDR3 DNA: TGTGCCAGCAGTGGGGGTGGGGGGACTGAAGCTTTCTTT
CDR3 protein: CASSGGGGTEAFF
V gene: TRBV2
CDR3 length: 13
D gene: NA
clone size: NA
J gene: TRBJ1-1

CDR3 DNA: TGCGCCAGCAGCCTAGATAACACCGGGGAGCTGTTTTTT
CDR3 protein: CASSLDNTGELFF
V gene: TRBV5-1
CDR3 length: 13
D gene: NA
clone size: NA
J gene: TRBJ2-2

CDR3 DNA: TGCGCCAGCAGCCAAGAAATAAGTACAGGCTCTGGAAACACCATATATTTT
CDR3 protein: CASSQEISTGSGNTIYF
V gene: TRBV4-1
CDR3 length: 17
D gene: NA
clone size: NA
J gene: TRBJ1-3

CDR3 DNA: TGCGCCAGCAGGACAGGGGGCTCAGGGATTAATTCACCCCTCCACTTT
CDR3 protein: CASRTGGSGINSPLHF
V gene: TRBV5-1
CDR3 length: 16
D gene: TRBD1
clone size: NA
J gene: TRBJ1-6

CDR3 DNA: TGTGCCAGCGAAGACGGCGGGATATACACCGGGGAGCTGTTTTTT
CDR3 protein: CASEDGGIYTGELFF
V gene: TRBV7-9
CDR3 length: 15
D gene: NA
clone size: NA
J gene: TRBJ2-2

CDR3 DNA: TGCGCCAGCAGGTCCCGCGAGGGTGAAGGCTACACCTTC
CDR3 protein: CASRSREGEGYTF
V gene: TRBV5-1
CDR3 length: 13
D gene: NA
clone size: NA
J gene: TRBJ1-2

CDR3 DNA: TGTGCCAGCGGCTTAGTAGCTGGTTCACCCCTCCACTTT
CDR3 protein: CASGLVAGSPLHF
V gene: TRBV7-6
CDR3 length: 13
D gene: NA
clone size: NA
J gene: TRBJ1-6

CDR3 DNA: TGTGCCAGCAGCGTAGAGAGTACCACAGATACGCAGTATTTT
CDR3 protein: CASSVESTTDTQYF
V gene: TRBV9
CDR3 length: 14
D gene: NA
clone size: NA
J gene: TRBJ2-3

CDR3 DNA: TGCAGCGTACTGGACAATACTGGAGCCACCTACGAGCAGTACTTC
CDR3 protein: CSVLDNTGATYEQYF
V gene: TRBV29-1
CDR3 length: 15
D gene: NA
clone size: NA
J gene: TRBJ2-7

CDR3 DNA: TGCGCCAGCAGCTCGCATGGCGCAGGGAATTACGGGCAGTACTTC
CDR3 protein: CASSSHGAGNYGQYF
V gene: TRBV5-1
CDR3 length: 15
D gene: NA
clone size: NA
J gene: TRBJ2-7

CDR3 DNA: TGTGCCAGCAGTGACCCGAGCTACGAGCAGTACTTC
CDR3 protein: CASSDPSYEQYF
V gene: TRBV2
CDR3 length: 12
D gene: NA
clone size: NA
J gene: TRBJ2-7

CDR3 DNA: TGTGCCAGCAGTTACCGGGGGAACACTGAAGCTTTCTTT
CDR3 protein: CASSYRGNTEAFF
V gene: TRBV6-5
CDR3 length: 13
D gene: NA
clone size: NA
J gene: TRBJ1-1

CDR3 DNA: TGTGCCAGCAGAGCCGGGACAGGGGGCCGACAGCCCCAGCATTTT
CDR3 protein: CASRAGTGGRQPQHF
V gene: TRBV2
CDR3 length: 15
D gene: TRBD1
clone size: NA
J gene: TRBJ1-5

CDR3 DNA: TGTGCCAGCAGTAGAACGGGTGGGGAGCACAATGAGCAGTTCTTC
CDR3 protein: CASSRTGGEHNEQFF
V gene: TRBV5-6
CDR3 length: 15
D gene: NA
clone size: NA
J gene: TRBJ2-1

CDR3 DNA: TGTGCCATCAGTGAAGCAGAGACCCAGTACTTC
CDR3 protein: CAISEAETQYF
V gene: TRBV10-3
CDR3 length: 11
D gene: NA
clone size: NA
J gene: TRBJ2-5

CDR3 DNA: TGTGCCAGCAGCCCGACAGGGGGCATCGATCCGTACGAGCAGTACTTC
CDR3 protein: CASSPTGGIDPYEQYF
V gene: TRBV7-8
CDR3 length: 16
D gene: TRBD1
clone size: NA
J gene: TRBJ2-7

CDR3 DNA: TGTGCCAGCAGTTTAACCCGGTGGAATGAAAAACTGTTTTTT
CDR3 protein: CASSLTRWNEKLFF
V gene: TRBV28
CDR3 length: 14
D gene: NA
clone size: NA
J gene: TRBJ1-4

CDR3 DNA: TGTGCCAGCACGATACTGGGGCGGAGCCTCTTTGGAAACACCATATATTTT
CDR3 protein: CASTILGRSLFGNTIYF
V gene: TRBV5-6
CDR3 length: 17
D gene: NA
clone size: NA
J gene: TRBJ1-3

CDR3 DNA: TGTGCCAGCAGCTTAGGCTGGACAGGGATAGACTACGAGCAGTACTTC
CDR3 protein: CASSLGWTGIDYEQYF
V gene: TRBV7-9
CDR3 length: 16
D gene: TRBD1
clone size: once
J gene: TRBJ2-7

CDR3 DNA: TGTGCCAGCAGCTTAACTTCCAGGACCGGGGAGCTGTTTTTT
CDR3 protein: CASSLTSRTGELFF
V gene: TRBV7-3
CDR3 length: 14
D gene: NA
clone size: few
J gene: TRBJ2-2

CDR3 DNA: TGCGCCAGCTCAATATCGGGTGACTATGGCTACACCTTC
CDR3 protein: CASSISGDYGYTF
V gene: TRBV4-1
CDR3 length: 13
D gene: NA
clone size: once
J gene: TRBJ1-2